What follows are 9 T cell receptor beta chains derived from one specimen sequenced in a study of blood T cell repertoires in COVID-19. Produced via immunoSEQ multiplex PCR; TCRdb's table is partial and in-frame only. The sample has approximately 230,000 clones; roughly 80% are singletons. The sample consisted of peripheral blood. The receptors were sampled from a man older than 75 with acute or convalescent COVID-19.

This clone was observed once. The V call is TRBV3-1 (or the pseudogene TRBV3-2), the J call TRBJ1-2; 7 bases match TRBD1. The CDR3 is made up of 15 amino acids. Germline CDR1 and CDR2: LGHDT and YNNKEL (reference sequence). V lost 1 base to trimming and J lost 5 bases; unmatched junction nucleotides: 7. The CDR3 here is CASSQGSTGHYGYTF. CDR3 in DNA: TGTGCCAGCAGCCAAGGCTCGACAGGGCATTATGGCTACACCTTC.

The genes are TRBV7-2 and TRBJ1-5; perhaps TRBD1 as D (6 bases). V was pared by 5 bases and J by 6 bases, with 14 bases between. This CDR3 contains 14 residues. Per the germline V gene, CDR1 is SGHTA and CDR2 is FQGNSA. The DNA for the CDR3 is TGTGCCAGCAGCCCCTTCCAGGGGTTTCAGCCCCAGCATTTT. Translated: CASSPFQGFQPQHF.

The chain employs TRBV27 and TRBJ1-2; D remains ambiguous. The V end lost 1 base, the J end lost 2 bases, and 5 bases lay between the germline ends. Germline V gene sequence: CDR1 MNHEY, CDR2 SMNVEV (reference sequence). The CDR3 covers 13 residues. CDR3 loop: CASSLWANYGYTF. CDR3 sequence (DNA): TGTGCCAGCAGTTTATGGGCCAACTATGGCTACACCTTC.

V and J are TRBV2 and TRBJ2-7; D possibly corresponds to TRBD2 (6 bases). The V and J ends lost 9 bases and 3 bases respectively, with 18 bases between them. In germline, CDR1 is SNHLY, CDR2 FYNNEI. The CDR3 covers 14 residues. CDR3 sequence: CASLFGGGNYEQYF. The DNA for the CDR3 is TGTGCCAGTCTCTTCGGTGGGGGGAACTACGAGCAGTACTTC.

This rearrangement joins TRBV5-1 to TRBJ2-3, with 8 bases aligning to TRBD2. V dropped 0 bases and J dropped 4; count of bases not matched to a gene: 7. CDR3 length equals 16 residues. Per the germline V gene, CDR1 is SGHRS and CDR2 is YFSETQ. CDR3 sequence: CASSLVGGGPPDTQYF. CDR3 DNA: TGCGCCAGCAGCTTGGTCGGGGGGGGGCCCCCAGATACGCAGTATTTT.

The J gene is TRBJ1-3, the V gene TRBV4-2; D is ambiguous. Per the germline V gene, CDR1 is LGHNA and CDR2 is YNFKEQ. CDR3 length equals 15 residues. V lost 3 bases and J 1 base, leaving 10 bases between the germline ends. The CDR3 sequence: CASSQPPGSGNTIYF. In DNA form, the CDR3 reads TGTGCCAGCAGCCAGCCCCCCGGTTCTGGAAACACCATATATTTT.

The chain employs TRBV6-5 and TRBJ1-5; 10 bases line up with TRBD1. The CDR3 length is 15 residues. The germline V gene encodes CDR1 MNHEY and CDR2 SVGAGI. With 2 bases clipped from V and 4 bases from J, the junction kept 2 bases outside the gene matches. The DNA of the CDR3 is TGTGCCAGCAGTTACGGGGGACAGGGGAATCAGCCCCAGCATTTT. It specifies CASSYGGQGNQPQHF.

Comment on this clone: Other DNA sequences from this sample encode an identical CDR3 as well. The chain uses TRBV5-1 and TRBJ1-1; D is uncertain. Germline assignment: CDR1 SGHRS and CDR2 YFSETQ. The V and J ends lost 3 bases and 1 base respectively, with 10 bases between them. The length of the CDR3 is 14 residues. CDR3 in amino acids: CASSSSGGNTEAFF. In DNA form, the CDR3 reads TGCGCCAGCAGCTCCTCCGGTGGGAACACTGAAGCTTTCTTT.

The CDR3 sequence is CASSFRGATGELFF. CDR3 nucleotide sequence: TGTGCCAGCAGTTTTCGCGGAGCCACCGGGGAGCTGTTTTTT. V gene TRBV2 combines with J gene TRBJ2-2; no clear D gene. CDR3 size: 14 residues. Germline CDR1 SNHLY, CDR2 FYNNEI. Trimming took off 5 bases at V and 4 bases at J, with 11 bases between the two ends.